Listed here are 3 T cell receptor beta chains from one sample, sequenced in a study of T-cell memory formation after mild COVID-19. One entry per CDR3 protein, called by TCRdb with MiXCR from the 5' RACE reads. The sample holds 350,000 to 500,000 distinct CDR3 sequences; more than 20% are singletons and the top ten take around 13%. Sequences were obtained from PBMCs or a T cell subset sorted from them (not recorded which). The receptors were sampled from an adult woman who had mild COVID-19 (a few samples of this study predate the infection). Cell type and time point are not known.

The rearrangement uses TRBV6-6 and TRBJ2-7, with TRBD1 matching over 7 bases. The V and J ends lost 2 bases and 0 bases, in that order; junction bases with no gene match: 10. CDR1 is MNHNY and CDR2 is SVGAGI in the germline V gene (reference sequence). The CDR3 has 17 residues. The CDR3 nucleotides read TGTGCCAGCAGTTACCCCTCCCCGGGACAGAGCTCCTACGAGCAGTACTTC. Translating it yields CASSYPSPGQSSYEQYF.

CDR3 amino acids: CASSFRTSGTDTQYF. The CDR3 region has the DNA TGTGCCAGCAGTTTTAGGACTAGCGGCACAGATACGCAGTATTTT. V gene TRBV12-3 or TRBV12-4 combines with J gene TRBJ2-3; 9 bases fit TRBD2. This CDR3 is 15 amino acids long. V lost 3 bases to trimming and J lost 1 base; unmatched junction nucleotides: 2.

This rearrangement joins TRBV6-2 or TRBV6-3 to TRBJ2-7; a possible D gene is TRBD2 (6 bases). V was shortened by 0 bases and J by 2 bases, with 8 bases between the two germline ends. Germline V gene lookup returns CDR1 MNHEY and CDR2 SVGEGT. This CDR3 is 14 amino acids long. CDR3 sequence (DNA): TGTGCCAGCAGTTACTCGCGGAGGGCCTACGAGCAGTACTTC. Amino acids: CASSYSRRAYEQYF.